This TCR beta chain was sequenced during a study of identical twins. General study findings and limits: While abundant cord blood beta clonotypes carried fewer insertions, memory repertoires showed no such pattern. Out-of-frame alpha sequences common to twins exhibited an excess of low generation probability. Models came in too low on out-of-frame TCR alpha sharing in monozygotic twins.

The V segment lost 7 bases and the J segment 2 bases; nucleotides outside the gene matches: 10. The germline CDR1 and CDR2 sequences are LGHDT and YNNKEL (reference sequence). CDR3 size: 15 residues. TCRdb reanalysed the 5' RACE reads using MiXCR and keeps one entry per CDR3 protein. The top ten clones hold approximately 2% of a sample with around 670,000 distinct CDR3 sequences, 5.5% to 6.5% of them seen once. Turning to this clonotype: Its antigen is unknown.

The chain has TRBV3-1 and TRBJ2-7; TRBD2 matches at 8 bases. The clonotype was recovered from a man aged 18 to 30 in good health. What was sequenced was naive T cells sorted from blood. DNA for the CDR3: TGTGCCAGCAAGCCCGGGGGGGCAGGGACCTACGAGCAGTACTTC. Protein sequence: CASKPGGAGTYEQYF.